This T cell receptor beta chain was documented in a study of blood T cell repertoires in COVID-19. Across the study: Researchers got acute and convalescent COVID-19 samples from the United States, Italy and Spain. Sources were T cells, B-cell-depleted T cells, or PBMCs; the material itself was cDNA or gDNA.

Trimming cost V 6 bases and J 8 bases, with 14 bases left between them. The V gene's germline CDR1 is SNHLY and CDR2 FYNNEI. This CDR3 has 13 residues. Per the study methods: By means of reference gene primer amplification, nucleated cell counts were estimated. The protocol was immunoSEQ multiplex PCR, while the TCRdb copy is restricted to in-frame clones and leaves out a portion. V and J calls and clone size come straight from that table; D and trimming were deduced from the DNA. This repertoire shows 250,000 to 300,000 clones, approximately 82% found once; its top ten account for under 5.5%. The V call is TRBV2, the J call TRBJ2-4, with a possible D match to TRBD2 (6 bases). The sample was peripheral blood. The TCR sequence derives from a man in his 60s who had recovered from COVID-19. The CDR3 region has the DNA TGTGCCAGCAGATATAGACTAGTCGACATTCAGTACTTC. Translated: CASRYRLVDIQYF.